This entry describes one T cell receptor beta chain. In the original analysis: The assay estimated nucleated cells by amplifying reference gene primers. Sequenced by immunoSEQ multiplex PCR; TCRdb stores in-frame clones only, minus some. From that table come the V and J calls and clone size; the DNA was used to work out D and trimming. The sample gives more than 150,000 clones, roughly 84% of which show up once; around 10% is in the top ten. V gave up 4 bases and J gave up 1 base, with 17 bases separating them. Germline V gene data show CDR1 as SGHRS and CDR2 as YFSETQ. This CDR3 comprises 16 residues. This entry comes from a study of blood T cell repertoires in COVID-19. For the study at large: Material from acute and convalescent COVID-19 was sourced from the United States, Italy and Spain. Nucleic acid was either cDNA or gDNA, and it came from T cells, B-cell-depleted T cells, or PBMCs.

The rearrangement links TRBV5-1 to TRBJ1-1; D unclear. The sequencing input was peripheral blood. The TCR originated in a woman older than 75 with acute or convalescent COVID-19. The CDR3 nucleotides are TGCGCCAGCAGCCGTAACCGCGAGACTTCGAACACTGAAGCTTTCTTT. This codes for CASSRNRETSNTEAFF.